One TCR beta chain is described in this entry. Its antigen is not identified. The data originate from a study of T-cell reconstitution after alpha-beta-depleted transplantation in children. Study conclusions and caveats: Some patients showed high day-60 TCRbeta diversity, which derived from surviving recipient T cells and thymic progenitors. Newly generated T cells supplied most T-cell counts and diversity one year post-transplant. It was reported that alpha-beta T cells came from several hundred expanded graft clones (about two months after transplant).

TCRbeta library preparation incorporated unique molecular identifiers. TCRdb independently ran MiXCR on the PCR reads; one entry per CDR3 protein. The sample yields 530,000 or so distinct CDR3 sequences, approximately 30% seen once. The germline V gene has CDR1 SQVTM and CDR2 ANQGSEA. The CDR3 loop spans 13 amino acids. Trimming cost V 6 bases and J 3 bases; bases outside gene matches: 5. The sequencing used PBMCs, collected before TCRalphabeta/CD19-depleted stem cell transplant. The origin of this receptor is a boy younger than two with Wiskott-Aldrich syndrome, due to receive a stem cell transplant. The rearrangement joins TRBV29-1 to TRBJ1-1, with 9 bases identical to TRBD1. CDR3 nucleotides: TGCAGCGTCCGGACAGGGGCTCACACTGAAGCTTTCTTT. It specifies CSVRTGAHTEAFF.